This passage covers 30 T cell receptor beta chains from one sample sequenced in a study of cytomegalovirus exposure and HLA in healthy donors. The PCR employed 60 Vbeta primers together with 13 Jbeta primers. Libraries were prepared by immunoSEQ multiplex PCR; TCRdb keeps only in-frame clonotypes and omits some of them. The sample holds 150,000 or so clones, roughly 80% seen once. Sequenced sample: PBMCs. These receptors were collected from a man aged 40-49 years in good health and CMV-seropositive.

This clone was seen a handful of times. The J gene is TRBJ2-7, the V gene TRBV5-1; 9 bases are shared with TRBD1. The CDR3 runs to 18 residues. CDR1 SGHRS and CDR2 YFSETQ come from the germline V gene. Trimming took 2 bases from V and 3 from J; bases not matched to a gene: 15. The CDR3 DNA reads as TGCGCCAGCAGCTTAGAGGGACAGGGACCCGGGCGGGACTACGAGCAGTACTTC. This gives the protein CASSLEGQGPGRDYEQYF.

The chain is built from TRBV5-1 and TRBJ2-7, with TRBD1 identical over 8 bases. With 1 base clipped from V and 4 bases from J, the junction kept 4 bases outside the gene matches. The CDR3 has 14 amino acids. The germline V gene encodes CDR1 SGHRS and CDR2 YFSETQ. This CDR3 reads CASSLSGGGYEQYF. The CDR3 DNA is TGCGCCAGCAGCTTGTCAGGGGGCGGGTACGAGCAGTACTTC.

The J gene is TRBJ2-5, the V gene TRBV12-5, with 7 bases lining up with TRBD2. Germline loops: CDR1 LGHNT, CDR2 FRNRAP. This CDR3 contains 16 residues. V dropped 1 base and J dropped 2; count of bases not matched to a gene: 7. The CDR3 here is CASGLGASGAQETQYF. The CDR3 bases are TGTGCTAGTGGTTTGGGGGCTAGCGGAGCACAAGAGACCCAGTACTTC.

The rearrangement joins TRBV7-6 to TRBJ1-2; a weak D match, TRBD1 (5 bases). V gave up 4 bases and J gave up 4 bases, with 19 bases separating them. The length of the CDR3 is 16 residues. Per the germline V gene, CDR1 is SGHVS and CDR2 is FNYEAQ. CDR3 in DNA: TGTGCCAGCAGCTCTGGGGGGGGACTAAACCGCTATGGCTACACCTTC. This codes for CASSSGGGLNRYGYTF. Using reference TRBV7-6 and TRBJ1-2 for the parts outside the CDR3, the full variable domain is GAGVSQSPRYKVTKRGQDVALRCDPISGHVSLYWYRQALGQGPEFLTYFNYEAQQDKSGLPNDRFSAERPEGSISTLTIQRTEQRDSAMYRCASSSGGGLNRYGYTFGSGTRLTVV.

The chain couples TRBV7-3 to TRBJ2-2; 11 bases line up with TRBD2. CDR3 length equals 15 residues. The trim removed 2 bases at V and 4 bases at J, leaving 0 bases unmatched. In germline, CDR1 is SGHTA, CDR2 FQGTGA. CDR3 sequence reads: CASSLGLAGTGELFF. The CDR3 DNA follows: TGTGCCAGCAGCTTAGGACTAGCGGGCACCGGGGAGCTGTTTTTT.

The CDR3 sequence: CASSKREQWVHYGYTF. The CDR3 DNA reads TGTGCCAGCAGCAAACGGGAACAGTGGGTCCACTATGGCTACACCTTC. The chain carries TRBV21-1 and TRBJ1-2. TRBV21-1 is an annotated pseudogene. The CDR3 runs 16 residues.

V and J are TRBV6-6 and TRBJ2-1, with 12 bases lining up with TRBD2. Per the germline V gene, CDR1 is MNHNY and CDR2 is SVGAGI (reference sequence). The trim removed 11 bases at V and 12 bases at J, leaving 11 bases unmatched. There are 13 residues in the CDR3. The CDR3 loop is CASKASGGGGQFF. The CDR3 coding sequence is TGTGCCTCCAAGGCTAGCGGGGGGGGTGGGCAGTTCTTC.

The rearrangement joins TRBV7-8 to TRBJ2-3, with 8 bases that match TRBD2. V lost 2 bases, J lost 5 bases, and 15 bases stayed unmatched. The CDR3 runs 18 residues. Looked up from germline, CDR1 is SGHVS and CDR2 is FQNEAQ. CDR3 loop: CASSLIGYSGARGDTQYF. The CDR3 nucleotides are TGTGCCAGCAGCTTAATTGGCTATAGCGGGGCGAGGGGAGATACGCAGTATTTT.

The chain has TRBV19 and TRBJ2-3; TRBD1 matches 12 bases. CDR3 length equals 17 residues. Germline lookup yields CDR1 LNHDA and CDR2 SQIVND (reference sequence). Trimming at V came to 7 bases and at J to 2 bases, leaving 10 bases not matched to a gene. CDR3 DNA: TGTGCCAGTACCGATCAAGGGGGACAGGGGGCCACAGATACGCAGTATTTT. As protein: CASTDQGGQGATDTQYF.

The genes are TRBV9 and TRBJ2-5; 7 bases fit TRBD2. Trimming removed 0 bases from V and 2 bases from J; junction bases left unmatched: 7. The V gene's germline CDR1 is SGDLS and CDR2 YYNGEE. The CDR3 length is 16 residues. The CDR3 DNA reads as TGTGCCAGCAGCGTAGGACCCGGGACTACACAAGAGACCCAGTACTTC. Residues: CASSVGPGTTQETQYF.

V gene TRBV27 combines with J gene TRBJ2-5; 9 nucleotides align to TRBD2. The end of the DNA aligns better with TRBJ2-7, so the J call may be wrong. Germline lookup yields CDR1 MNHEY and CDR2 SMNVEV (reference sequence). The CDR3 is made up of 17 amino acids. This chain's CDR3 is CASSSRTSASNPYEQYF. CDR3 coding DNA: TGTGCCAGCAGTTCCCGGACTAGCGCGAGCAATCCCTACGAGCAGTACTTC.

CDR3 amino acids: CASSQEEEGPDYEQYF. In nucleotides, the CDR3 is TGCGCCAGCAGCCAAGAAGAGGAGGGCCCTGACTACGAGCAGTACTTC. This chain links TRBV4-3 with TRBJ2-7, with a possible D match to TRBD2 (6 bases). There are 16 residues in the CDR3. V lost 0 bases to trimming and J lost 3 bases, with 15 bases between them. Germline CDR1 reads LGHNA; CDR2 reads YSLEER.

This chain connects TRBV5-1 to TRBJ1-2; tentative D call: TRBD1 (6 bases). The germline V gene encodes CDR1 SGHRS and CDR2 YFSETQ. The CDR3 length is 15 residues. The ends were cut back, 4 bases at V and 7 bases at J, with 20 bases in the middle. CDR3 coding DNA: TGCGCCAGCAGCACCGGACAGAGGGGCGGGGGTGGCTACACCTTC. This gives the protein CASSTGQRGGGGYTF.

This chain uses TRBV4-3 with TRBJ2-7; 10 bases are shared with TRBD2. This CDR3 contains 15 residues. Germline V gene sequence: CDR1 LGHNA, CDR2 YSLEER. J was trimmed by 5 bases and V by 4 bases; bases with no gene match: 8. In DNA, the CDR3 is TGCGCCAGCAGCCTGGCGATAGCGGGAGGAAACGAGCAGTACTTC. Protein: CASSLAIAGGNEQYF.

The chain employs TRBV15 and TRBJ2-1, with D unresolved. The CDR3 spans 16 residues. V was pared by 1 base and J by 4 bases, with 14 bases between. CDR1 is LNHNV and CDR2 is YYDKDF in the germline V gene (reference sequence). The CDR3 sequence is CATSRGAAPPYNEQFF. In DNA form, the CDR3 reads TGTGCCACCAGCAGAGGAGCTGCCCCACCTTACAATGAGCAGTTCTTC.

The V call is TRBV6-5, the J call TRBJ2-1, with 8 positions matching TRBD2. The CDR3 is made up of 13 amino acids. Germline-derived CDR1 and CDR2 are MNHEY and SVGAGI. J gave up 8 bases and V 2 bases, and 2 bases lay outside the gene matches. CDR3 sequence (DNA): TGTGCCAGCAGTTACGGACTAGCATATGAGCAGTTCTTC. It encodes CASSYGLAYEQFF.

The CDR3 DNA sequence: TGTGCCAGCAGACAGGGTACCGGGGAGCTGTTTTTT. Protein: CASRQGTGELFF. The rearrangement joins TRBV25-1 to TRBJ2-2; D possibly corresponds to TRBD1 (6 bases). The CDR3 is made up of 12 amino acids. V was shortened by 6 bases and J by 5 bases, with 7 bases between the two germline ends. Germline V lookup: CDR1 MGHDK, CDR2 SYGVNS.

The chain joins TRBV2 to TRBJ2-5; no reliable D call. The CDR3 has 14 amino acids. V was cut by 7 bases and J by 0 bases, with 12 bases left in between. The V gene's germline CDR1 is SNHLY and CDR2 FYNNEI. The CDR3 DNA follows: TGTGCCAGCAACAAGGAGCGAAACCAAGAGACCCAGTACTTC. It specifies CASNKERNQETQYF. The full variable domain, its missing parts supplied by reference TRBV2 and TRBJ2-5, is EPEVTQTPSHQVTQMGQEVILRCVPISNHLYFYWYRQILGQKVEFLVSFYNNEISEKSEIFDDQFSVERPDGSNFTLKIRSTKLEDSAMYFCASNKERNQETQYFGPGTRLLVL.

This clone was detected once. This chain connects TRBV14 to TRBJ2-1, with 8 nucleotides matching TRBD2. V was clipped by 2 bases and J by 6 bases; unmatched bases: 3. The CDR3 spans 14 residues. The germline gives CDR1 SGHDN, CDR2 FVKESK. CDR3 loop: CASSQIREGNEQFF. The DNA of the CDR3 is TGTGCCAGCAGCCAAATCCGGGAGGGCAATGAGCAGTTCTTC.

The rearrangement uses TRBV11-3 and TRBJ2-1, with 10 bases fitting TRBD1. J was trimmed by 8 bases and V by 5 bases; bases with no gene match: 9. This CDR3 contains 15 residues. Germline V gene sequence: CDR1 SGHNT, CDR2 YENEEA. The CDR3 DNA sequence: TGTGCCAGCAGCCCTCGGACAGGGGGTAAATATGAGCAGTTCTTC. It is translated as CASSPRTGGKYEQFF. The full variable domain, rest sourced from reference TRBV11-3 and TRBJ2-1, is EAGVVQSPRYKIIEKKQPVAFWCNPISGHNTLYWYLQNLGQGPELLIRYENEEAVDDSQLPKDRFSAERLKGVDSTLKIQPAELGDSAVYLCASSPRTGGKYEQFFGPGTRLTVL.

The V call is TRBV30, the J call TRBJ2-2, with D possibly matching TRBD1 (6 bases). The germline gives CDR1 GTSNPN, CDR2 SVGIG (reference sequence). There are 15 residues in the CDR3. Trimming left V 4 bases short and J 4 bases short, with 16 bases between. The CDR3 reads CAWMNGQWATGELFF. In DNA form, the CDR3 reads TGTGCCTGGATGAACGGACAGTGGGCCACCGGGGAGCTGTTTTTT.

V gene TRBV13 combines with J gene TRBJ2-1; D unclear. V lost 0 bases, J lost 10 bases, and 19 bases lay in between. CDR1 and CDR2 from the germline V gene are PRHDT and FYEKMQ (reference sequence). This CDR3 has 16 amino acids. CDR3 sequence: CASSLGLSPAPREQFF. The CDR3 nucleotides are TGTGCCAGCAGCTTAGGCCTAAGTCCAGCCCCGAGGGAGCAGTTCTTC. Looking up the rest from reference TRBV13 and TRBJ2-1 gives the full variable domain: AAGVIQSPRHLIKEKRETATLKCYPIPRHDTVYWYQQGPGQDPQFLISFYEKMQSDKGSIPDRFSAQQFSDYHSELNMSSLELGDSALYFCASSLGLSPAPREQFFGPGTRLTVL.

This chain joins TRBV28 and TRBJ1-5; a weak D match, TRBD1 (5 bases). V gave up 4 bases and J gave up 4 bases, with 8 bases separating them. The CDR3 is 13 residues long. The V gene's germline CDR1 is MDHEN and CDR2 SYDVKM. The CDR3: CASSSDTNQPQHF. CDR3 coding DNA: TGTGCCAGCAGTTCGGACACTAATCAGCCCCAGCATTTT. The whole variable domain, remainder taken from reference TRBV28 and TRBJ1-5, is DVKVTQSSRYLVKRTGEKVFLECVQDMDHENMFWYRQDPGLGLRLIYFSYDVKMKEKGDIPEGYSVSREKKERFSLILESASTNQTSMYLCASSSDTNQPQHFGDGTRLSIL.

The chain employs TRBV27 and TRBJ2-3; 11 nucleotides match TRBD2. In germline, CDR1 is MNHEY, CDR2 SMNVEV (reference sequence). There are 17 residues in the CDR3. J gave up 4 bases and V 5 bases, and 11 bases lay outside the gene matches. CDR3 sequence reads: CASSPYNLAGGPDTQYF. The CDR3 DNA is TGTGCCAGCAGTCCATACAACCTAGCGGGAGGCCCAGATACGCAGTATTTT.

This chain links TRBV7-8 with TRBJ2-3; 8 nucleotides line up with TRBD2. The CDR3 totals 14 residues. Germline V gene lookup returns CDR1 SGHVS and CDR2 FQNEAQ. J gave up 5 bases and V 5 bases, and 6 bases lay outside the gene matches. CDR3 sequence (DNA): TGTGCCAGCAGCGTCAGCGGGAGACGAGATACGCAGTATTTT. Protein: CASSVSGRRDTQYF.

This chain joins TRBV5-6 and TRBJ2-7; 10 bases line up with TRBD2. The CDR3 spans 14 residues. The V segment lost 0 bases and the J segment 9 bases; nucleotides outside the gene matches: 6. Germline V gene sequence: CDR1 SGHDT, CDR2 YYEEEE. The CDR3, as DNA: TGTGCCAGCAGCTTGGTAGCCCTAGCGGGAGCGCAGTACTTC. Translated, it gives CASSLVALAGAQYF.

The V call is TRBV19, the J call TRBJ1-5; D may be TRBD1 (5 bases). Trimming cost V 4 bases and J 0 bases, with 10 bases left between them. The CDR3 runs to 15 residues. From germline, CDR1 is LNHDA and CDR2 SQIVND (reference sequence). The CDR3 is CASSTTANSNQPQHF. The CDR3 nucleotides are TGTGCCAGTAGTACGACAGCGAATAGCAATCAGCCCCAGCATTTT.

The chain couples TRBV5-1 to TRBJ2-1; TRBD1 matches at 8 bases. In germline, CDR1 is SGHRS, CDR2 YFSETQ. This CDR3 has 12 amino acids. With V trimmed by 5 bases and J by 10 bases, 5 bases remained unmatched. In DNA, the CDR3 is TGCGCCAGCAGTTTTACAGGGGGGGAGCAGTTCTTC. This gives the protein CASSFTGGEQFF.

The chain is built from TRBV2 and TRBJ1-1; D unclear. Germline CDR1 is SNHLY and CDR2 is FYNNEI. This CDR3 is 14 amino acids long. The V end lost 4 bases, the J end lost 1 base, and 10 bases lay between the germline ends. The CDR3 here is CASSVNTKNTEAFF. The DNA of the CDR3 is TGTGCCAGCAGTGTTAACACAAAGAACACTGAAGCTTTCTTT.

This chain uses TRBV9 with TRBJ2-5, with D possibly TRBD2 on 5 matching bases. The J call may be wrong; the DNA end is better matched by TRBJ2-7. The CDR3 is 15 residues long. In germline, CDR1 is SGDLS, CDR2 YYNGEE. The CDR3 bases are TGTGCCAGCAGCGTCAGCGGCTTGAGCTCCTACGAGCAGTACTTC. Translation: CASSVSGLSSYEQYF.